One sample yielded the 32 T cell receptor beta chains listed below, sequenced in a study of OX40 agonist ivuxolimab in advanced cancers. Profiling relied on immunoSEQ multiplex PCR, and the TCRdb table lists in-frame clones only, not all of them. This table has over 60,000 clones, 80% to 85% appearing once. The sequencing here drew on CD4+ or CD8+ T cells sorted from blood, taken in a trial of the OX40 agonist ivuxolimab. The receptors here all came from an adult with an advanced solid tumor such as melanoma, head and neck, liver or kidney cancer.

This clone has just a few counts. The chain has TRBV5-4 and TRBJ2-3; TRBD2 agrees at 11 bases. The ends lost 4 bases at V and 4 bases at J; junction bases unmatched: 8. The CDR3 has 16 amino acids. CDR1 and CDR2 (germline): SGHNT, YYREEE (reference sequence). The CDR3 coding sequence is TGTGCCAGCAGCGGGCTCGTAGCGGGGGGGGCAGATACGCAGTATTTT. Translating gives CASSGLVAGGADTQYF. Drawing the rest from reference TRBV5-4 and TRBJ2-3, the complete variable domain is ETGVTQSPTHLIKTRGQQVTLRCSSQSGHNTVSWYQQALGQGPQFIFQYYREEENGRGNFPPRFSGLQFPNYSSELNVNALELDDSALYLCASSGLVAGGADTQYFGPGTRLTVL.

In regard to this clone: Germline and junction disagree at one end, which may indicate a read error. V and J are TRBV10-3 and TRBJ1-6, with a weak D call TRBD1 (6 bases). Germline V gene lookup returns CDR1 ENHRY and CDR2 SYGVKD. This CDR3 spans 15 amino acids. CDR3 residues: CASSRGHYEDSPLHF. Here the CDR3 DNA reads TGTGCCAGCAGTCGGGGGCATTATGAAGATTCACCCCTCCACTTT.

This clone has only one observation. This chain connects TRBV7-8 to TRBJ1-1; no definite D call. CDR3 size: 13 residues. V gave up 0 bases and J gave up 4 bases, with 6 bases separating them. The germline CDR1 and CDR2 sequences are SGHVS and FQNEAQ. The CDR3 bases are TGTGCCAGCAGCTTAGCACAGTTCACTGAAGCTTTCTTT. It specifies CASSLAQFTEAFF.

The rearrangement joins TRBV19 to TRBJ2-5; 11 bases are shared with TRBD2. V lost 4 bases to trimming and J lost 4 bases; unmatched junction nucleotides: 8. This CDR3 spans 16 amino acids. From germline, CDR1 is LNHDA and CDR2 SQIVND (reference sequence). This CDR3 reads CASSTGLAGGRETQYF. The CDR3 nucleotides are TGTGCCAGTAGTACCGGGCTAGCGGGGGGTCGAGAGACCCAGTACTTC.

The CDR3 DNA follows: TGTGCCAGCAGTTTAGTGCCTAGCGGGACCCAAGAGACCCAGTACTTC. Translated, it gives CASSLVPSGTQETQYF. The V call is TRBV27, the J call TRBJ2-5; TRBD2 matches at 9 bases. Per germline, CDR1 MNHEY and CDR2 SMNVEV (reference sequence). This CDR3 comprises 16 residues. Unmatched junction bases numbered 5, after V lost 2 bases and J lost 1 base.

The J gene is TRBJ1-1, the V gene TRBV7-6; tentative D call: TRBD1 (6 bases). The V gene lost 3 bases and the J gene lost 1 base, with 9 bases spanning the gap. Per the germline V gene, CDR1 is SGHVS and CDR2 is FNYEAQ. The CDR3 covers 14 residues. The DNA for the CDR3 is TGTGCCAGCAGCTTGTCAGGGGCGAACACTGAAGCTTTCTTT. Protein sequence: CASSLSGANTEAFF.

This clone appeared a few times. J is TRBJ2-5 and V is TRBV5-4; D gene ambiguous. CDR1 is SGHNT and CDR2 is YYREEE in the germline V gene (reference sequence). V was trimmed by 7 bases and J by 1 base, leaving 11 bases between them. The CDR3 loop spans 13 amino acids. In DNA form, the CDR3 reads TGTGCCAGCTCCCCCGGGCCCCAAGAGACCCAGTACTTC. This translates into CASSPGPQETQYF. The full variable domain, completed using reference TRBV5-4 and TRBJ2-5, is ETGVTQSPTHLIKTRGQQVTLRCSSQSGHNTVSWYQQALGQGPQFIFQYYREEENGRGNFPPRFSGLQFPNYSSELNVNALELDDSALYLCASSPGPQETQYFGPGTRLLVL.

This clone was recorded many times. V gene TRBV6-1 combines with J gene TRBJ1-5; TRBD1 matches 7 bases. The V segment lost 4 bases and the J segment 2 bases; nucleotides outside the gene matches: 2. The CDR3 loop spans 14 amino acids. Germline assignment: CDR1 MNHNS and CDR2 SASEGT. CDR3 coding DNA: TGTGCCAGCAGTGTAACAGGGGGCAATCAGCCCCAGCATTTT. It is translated as CASSVTGGNQPQHF.

This chain uses TRBV7-2 with TRBJ2-5; TRBD2 agrees at 8 bases. Germline loops: CDR1 SGHTA, CDR2 FQGNSA. The ends lost 3 bases at V and 3 bases at J; junction bases unmatched: 3. The CDR3 covers 14 residues. The CDR3 protein is CASSFQAGEETQYF. In nucleotides, the CDR3 is TGTGCCAGCAGCTTCCAAGCGGGAGAAGAGACCCAGTACTTC.

This rearrangement joins TRBV19 to TRBJ1-2, with unresolved D. The CDR3 has 13 amino acids. CDR1 is LNHDA, CDR2 SQIVND, per germline (reference sequence). V shed 6 bases and J shed 3 bases, with 11 bases lying between them. The CDR3 spells CASSGDSYYGYTF. CDR3 in DNA: TGTGCCAGTAGCGGGGATTCGTACTATGGCTACACCTTC.

The chain has TRBV5-1 and TRBJ2-4; D tentatively fits TRBD1 or TRBD2 (5 bases each). Trimming stripped 0 bases from V and 0 bases from J, with 10 bases between. CDR3 length: 16 amino acids. Germline CDR1 and CDR2: SGHRS and YFSETQ. The CDR3 loop is CASSLGDGVAKNIQYF. The DNA for the CDR3 is TGCGCCAGCAGCTTGGGGGACGGGGTAGCCAAAAACATTCAGTACTTC. The full variable domain, completed using reference TRBV5-1 and TRBJ2-4, is KAGVTQTPRYLIKTRGQQVTLSCSPISGHRSVSWYQQTPGQGLQFLFEYFSETQRNKGNFPGRFSGRQFSNSRSEMNVSTLELGDSALYLCASSLGDGVAKNIQYFGAGTRLSVL.

The chain recombines TRBV6-6 with TRBJ1-2, with TRBD1 as a possible D gene (6 bases). The CDR3 totals 14 residues. Germline lookup yields CDR1 MNHNY and CDR2 SVGAGI (reference sequence). The V gene lost 2 bases and the J gene lost 8 bases, with 15 bases spanning the gap. The CDR3 coding sequence is TGTGCCAGCAGTTACGGGACGGGGGCGAGGGGCTACACCTTC. It specifies CASSYGTGARGYTF.

The rearrangement joins TRBV5-4 to TRBJ2-7; a possible D gene is TRBD2 (6 bases). CDR3 size: 14 residues. V gave up 4 bases and J gave up 7 bases, with 18 bases separating them. Germline V gene sequence: CDR1 SGHNT, CDR2 YYREEE (reference sequence). DNA of the CDR3: TGTGCCAGCAGCCCGGGACTGGGGCGAGGGGAGCAGTACTTC. Amino acids: CASSPGLGRGEQYF.

The chain couples TRBV9 to TRBJ1-1; D not resolved. Trimming pared 7 bases from V and 1 base from J, leaving 14 bases between. CDR1 is SGDLS, CDR2 YYNGEE, per germline. CDR3 size: 14 residues. CDR3 DNA: TGTGCCAGCGACACGGATGGTAGGAACACTGAAGCTTTCTTT. Translating gives CASDTDGRNTEAFF.

The chain employs TRBV15 and TRBJ1-4; the D is unclear. The germline CDR1 and CDR2 sequences are LNHNV and YYDKDF (reference sequence). This CDR3 spans 13 amino acids. V dropped 6 bases and J dropped 2 bases, with 7 bases sitting between them. The CDR3 reads CATSPETNEKLFF. Written as DNA, the CDR3 is TGTGCCACCAGTCCCGAGACTAATGAAAAACTGTTTTTT. Full variable domain (rest looked up from reference TRBV15 and TRBJ1-4): DAMVIQNPRYQVTQFGKPVTLSCSQTLNHNVMYWYQQKSSQAPKLLFHYYDKDFNNEADTPDNFQSRRPNTSFCFLDIRSPGLGDTAMYLCATSPETNEKLFFGSGTQLSVL.

This sequence joins TRBV19 and TRBJ1-5; D is uncertain. This CDR3 comprises 16 residues. Germline CDR1 LNHDA, CDR2 SQIVND (reference sequence). V was trimmed by 3 bases and J by 0 bases, leaving 12 bases between them. The CDR3: CASSMGGVVSNQPQHF. For the CDR3, the DNA is TGTGCCAGTAGTATGGGCGGGGTTGTTAGCAATCAGCCCCAGCATTTT.

The V gene is TRBV11-2, the J gene TRBJ2-5; 14 positions match TRBD2. Looked up from germline, CDR1 is SGHAT and CDR2 is FQNNGV. This CDR3 is built from 19 residues. The J segment lost 6 bases and the V segment lost 1 base, leaving 13 bases of the junction unmatched. This chain's CDR3 is CASSLAPGLAGATWKTQYF. DNA for the CDR3: TGTGCCAGCAGCTTAGCCCCGGGACTAGCGGGGGCTACGTGGAAGACCCAGTACTTC.

The chain links TRBV19 to TRBJ1-2, with unresolved D. With 7 bases removed from V and 8 bases from J, the gap between germline ends came to 17 bases. Germline V gene lookup returns CDR1 LNHDA and CDR2 SQIVND (reference sequence). This CDR3 is built from 13 residues. As DNA, the CDR3 is TGTGCCAGTAAACGGCCAGATTCTATGGGCTACACCTTC. Amino acid sequence: CASKRPDSMGYTF.

The chain joins TRBV2 to TRBJ2-7; D is undetermined. The V gene's germline CDR1 is SNHLY and CDR2 FYNNEI. The V end lost 6 bases, the J end lost 2 bases, and 14 bases lay between the germline ends. The CDR3 covers 14 residues. DNA for the CDR3: TGTGCCAGCAGCGACGGAATACTAACCTACGAGCAGTACGTC. Translated: CASSDGILTYEQYV.

The genes are TRBV2 and TRBJ2-1, with D uncertain. The V end lost 6 bases, the J end lost 5 bases, and 5 bases lay between the germline ends. The CDR3 has 11 residues. Germline CDR1 is SNHLY and CDR2 is FYNNEI. CDR3 DNA sequence: TGTGCCAGCAGGAAGAACAATGAGCAGTTCTTC. This codes for CASRKNNEQFF. Combining the CDR3 with reference TRBV2 and TRBJ2-1 gives the whole variable domain EPEVTQTPSHQVTQMGQEVILRCVPISNHLYFYWYRQILGQKVEFLVSFYNNEISEKSEIFDDQFSVERPDGSNFTLKIRSTKLEDSAMYFCASRKNNEQFFGPGTRLTVL.

The rearrangement uses TRBV18 and TRBJ2-5; TRBD2 matches 9 bases. The CDR3 loop spans 14 amino acids. In germline, CDR1 is KGHSH, CDR2 LQKENI. V shed 5 bases, J shed 2 bases, and the junction held 3 bases outside the gene matches. The CDR3, as DNA: TGTGCCAGCTCAAGACTAGCGGCTCAAGAGACCCAGTACTTC. Amino acids: CASSRLAAQETQYF.

This chain joins TRBV7-3 and TRBJ2-5, with 9 bases matching TRBD2. CDR1 SGHTA and CDR2 FQGTGA come from the germline V gene. The CDR3 covers 15 residues. The ends lost 5 bases at V and 2 bases at J; junction bases unmatched: 6. In DNA form, the CDR3 reads TGTGCCAGCAGCCCCAGGGCGGGGGGGCAAGAGACCCAGTACTTC. It codes for CASSPRAGGQETQYF.

The chain recombines TRBV28 with TRBJ2-1; D is ambiguous. The V end was cut by 3 bases, the J end by 9 bases, with 6 bases between. The CDR3 extends over 11 amino acids. Germline V lookup: CDR1 MDHEN, CDR2 SYDVKM. The CDR3, as DNA: TGTGCCAGCAGTTTCCACAGTGAGCAGTTCTTC. It encodes CASSFHSEQFF.

V is TRBV5-1 and J is TRBJ1-1; weak D call: TRBD1 (5 bases). Trimming removed 4 bases from V and 9 bases from J, with 16 bases in between. The CDR3 sequence is 13 residues long. Germline assignment: CDR1 SGHRS and CDR2 YFSETQ. CDR3 loop: CASSPEDSAQAFF. In nucleotides, the CDR3 is TGCGCCAGCAGCCCGGAAGACAGCGCTCAAGCTTTCTTT.

V and J are TRBV5-4 and TRBJ1-1; D is uncertain. The CDR3 consists of 13 residues. Trimming left V 1 base short and J 7 bases short, with 11 bases between. Germline CDR1 reads SGHNT; CDR2 reads YYREEE (reference sequence). CDR3 sequence reads: CASSLREGFEAFF. CDR3 DNA: TGTGCCAGCAGCTTGCGGGAGGGATTTGAAGCTTTCTTT.

The genes are TRBV19 and TRBJ2-2; 12 bases align to TRBD1. CDR1 is LNHDA and CDR2 is SQIVND in the germline V gene (reference sequence). After removal of 5 bases from V and 4 bases from J, the junction contained 5 bases not matched to a gene. This CDR3 spans 16 amino acids. For the CDR3, the DNA is TGTGCCAGTAGTGAGGGACAGGGGGCGGGCACCGGGGAGCTGTTTTTT. Translation: CASSEGQGAGTGELFF.

The chain uses TRBV2 and TRBJ1-2; no firm D call. The CDR3 has 14 amino acids. Trimming removed 6 bases at V and 0 bases at J, with 11 bases between. Germline V gives CDR1 SNHLY, CDR2 FYNNEI. Here the CDR3 DNA reads TGTGCCAGCAGAAATCCCCCTACTAACTATGGCTACACCTTC. It is translated as CASRNPPTNYGYTF.

This sequence joins TRBV7-9 and TRBJ2-3; 8 bases map to TRBD2. V was clipped by 5 bases and J by 5 bases; unmatched bases: 3. Germline V lookup: CDR1 SEHNR, CDR2 FQNEAQ (reference sequence). The CDR3 has 13 residues. Here the CDR3 DNA reads TGTGCCAGCAGCCCGGGACTAGGAGATACGCAGTATTTT. Its protein product is CASSPGLGDTQYF.

The chain recombines TRBV6-4 with TRBJ1-2; D is possibly TRBD1 (5 bases). This CDR3 has 14 residues. Germline V gene sequence: CDR1 MRHNA, CDR2 SNTAGT. V was pared by 8 bases and J by 2 bases, with 15 bases between. CDR3 loop: CASREGPGNYGYTF. CDR3 DNA sequence: TGTGCCAGCCGGGAGGGGCCAGGGAACTATGGCTACACCTTC.

The J gene is TRBJ2-5, the V gene TRBV6-5, with no clear D. V was trimmed by 5 bases and J by 4 bases, leaving 17 bases between them. Germline lookup yields CDR1 MNHEY and CDR2 SVGAGI. This CDR3 spans 15 amino acids. CDR3 in amino acids: CASSRRLGQSETQYF. In DNA form, the CDR3 reads TGTGCCAGCAGTCGACGCTTAGGGCAGTCAGAGACCCAGTACTTC.

This clone has more than one count but fewer than ten. The chain employs TRBV6-5 and TRBJ1-6; the D is unclear. This CDR3 is built from 13 residues. The ends were cut back, 0 bases at V and 5 bases at J, with 2 bases in the middle. Germline V lookup: CDR1 MNHEY, CDR2 SVGAGI. Here the CDR3 reads CASSYSDNSPLHF. In nucleotides, the CDR3 is TGTGCCAGCAGTTACTCTGATAATTCACCCCTCCACTTT.

In DNA form, the CDR3 reads TGTGCCAGCAGCCTAGTGGCTATCCCAGAGACCCAGTACTTC. Amino acid sequence: CASSLVAIPETQYF. The V and J genes are TRBV7-8 and TRBJ2-5; D gene ambiguous. Germline V lookup: CDR1 SGHVS, CDR2 FQNEAQ. CDR3 size: 14 residues. Trimming took 5 bases from V and 4 from J, leaving 14 bases between them.